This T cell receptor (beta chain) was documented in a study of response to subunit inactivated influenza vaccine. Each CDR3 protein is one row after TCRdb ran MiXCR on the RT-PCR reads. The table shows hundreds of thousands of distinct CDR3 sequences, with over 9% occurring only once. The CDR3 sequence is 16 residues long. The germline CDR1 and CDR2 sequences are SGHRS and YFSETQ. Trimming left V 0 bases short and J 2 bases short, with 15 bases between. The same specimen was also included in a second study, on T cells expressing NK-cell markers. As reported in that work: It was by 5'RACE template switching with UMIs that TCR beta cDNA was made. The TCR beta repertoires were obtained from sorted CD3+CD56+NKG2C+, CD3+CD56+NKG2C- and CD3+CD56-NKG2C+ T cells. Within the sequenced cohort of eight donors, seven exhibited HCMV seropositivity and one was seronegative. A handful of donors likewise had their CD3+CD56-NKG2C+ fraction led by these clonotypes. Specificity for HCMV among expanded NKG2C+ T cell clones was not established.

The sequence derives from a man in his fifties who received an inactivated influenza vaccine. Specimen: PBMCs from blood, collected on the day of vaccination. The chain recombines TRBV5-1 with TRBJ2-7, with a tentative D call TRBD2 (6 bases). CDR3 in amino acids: CASSLGPAGLTYEQYF. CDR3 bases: TGCGCCAGCAGCTTGGGGCCAGCGGGCTTGACCTACGAGCAGTACTTC.